Shown below are 2 T cell receptor beta chains from a single sample sequenced in a study of blood T cell repertoires in COVID-19. Libraries were prepared by immunoSEQ multiplex PCR; TCRdb keeps only in-frame clonotypes and omits some of them. The table shows 130,000 to 150,000 clones, with 80% to 90% occurring only once. The sequencing input was peripheral blood. These TCRs come from a woman in her fifties or sixties with COVID-19, enrolled during active disease.

The V and J genes are TRBV5-5 and TRBJ2-1; 8 bases line up with TRBD2. CDR3 length: 14 amino acids. Germline V gene data show CDR1 as SGHKS and CDR2 as YYEKEE (reference sequence). V shed 0 bases and J 10 bases; nucleotides not matched to a gene: 6. The CDR3 is CASSLGAGAFEQFF. The CDR3 DNA follows: TGTGCCAGCAGCTTGGGAGCGGGGGCTTTCGAGCAGTTCTTC.

The rearrangement uses TRBV10-3 and TRBJ2-2; 7 positions agree with TRBD1. Germline CDR1 reads ENHRY; CDR2 reads SYGVKD. CDR3 size: 17 residues. V was pared by 2 bases and J by 2 bases, with 8 bases of the junction left unmatched. The chain's CDR3 is CAISERGTEANTGELFF. The CDR3 coding sequence is TGTGCCATCAGTGAGAGGGGGACAGAAGCAAACACCGGGGAGCTGTTTTTT.